These 32 T cell receptor beta chains were all obtained from the same sample, sequenced in a study of T cell clonality in common variable immunodeficiency. Method: immunoSEQ multiplex PCR; TCRdb's copy keeps in-frame clones and lacks some. The sample shows some 80,000 clones, none of them appearing just once. Source material: peripheral blood mononuclear cells. The receptors derive from a person between 18 and 75 years old in good health.

This clone occurred many times. The read finishes 3 residues shy of the CDR3 end, and the germline J gene is used to complete it. The rearrangement uses TRBV12-3 or TRBV12-4 and TRBJ1-2; D unresolved. V was trimmed by 6 bases and J by 0 bases, leaving 8 bases between them. The CDR3 covers 13 residues. CDR3 sequence reads: CASSRRTNYGYTF. The CDR3 DNA, read in part, is TGTGCCAGCAGCAGGAGGACTAACTATGGC.

This clone has ten or more counts. Coverage ceases 3 residues before the CDR3 finishes, and the germline J gene fills in the end. The V and J genes are TRBV7-9 and TRBJ2-2, with D perhaps matching TRBD1 or TRBD2 (5 bases each). The germline CDR1 and CDR2 sequences are SEHNR and FQNEAQ (reference sequence). The CDR3 covers 14 residues. Trimming cost V 0 bases and J 4 bases, with 6 bases left between them. The CDR3 protein is CASSLARGTGELFF. The covered CDR3 bases are TGTGCCAGCAGCTTAGCGAGGGGCACCGGGGAG.

The sample holds many counts of this clone. Sequencing ends 3 residues short of the CDR3 end; the germline J gene provides the rest. This chain joins TRBV6-1 and TRBJ1-3; D is possibly TRBD1 (5 bases). Trimming shortened V by 3 bases and J by 2 bases, and 8 bases separated the two germline ends. The CDR3 consists of 14 residues. The germline V gene encodes CDR1 MNHNS and CDR2 SASEGT. CDR3 loop: CASSDQGTGNTIYF. The sequenced part of the CDR3 DNA is TGTGCCAGCAGTGACCAGGGTACTGGAAACACC.

This clone has at least ten counts. Coverage ceases 3 residues before the CDR3 finishes, and the germline J gene fills in the end. The chain joins TRBV10-3 to TRBJ2-1, with D tentatively TRBD1 (6 bases). This CDR3 contains 13 residues. The germline V and J ends were trimmed by 9 bases and 2 bases, with 11 bases remaining between them. The germline V gene has CDR1 ENHRY and CDR2 SYGVKD. The sequenced CDR3 bases are TGTGCCATAAGACAGGATACCTACAATGAG. Residues: CAIRQDTYNE. The whole CDR3 sequence reads CAIRQDTYNEQFF.

This clone was seen at least ten times. One junction end does not reproduce the germline sequence, and a read error may be involved. The read halts 3 residues ahead of the CDR3 end, with the missing end drawn from the germline J gene. The J gene is TRBJ2-3, the V gene TRBV4-2; possibly TRBD2 for D (5 bases). Germline V gene data show CDR1 as LGHNA and CDR2 as YNFKEQ. The CDR3 is 17 residues long. CDR3 DNA, as far as it was read: TGCGCCAGCAGCCAAGGGAACTCGGGGTGGGCCACAGATACG. It codes for CASSQGNSGWATDT. The CDR3 in full is CASSQGNSGWATDTQYF.

There are many counts of this clone. The CDR3 end lies 3 residues beyond the end of the read and is filled in from the germline J gene. The chain is built from TRBV5-1 and TRBJ2-1; 7 positions match TRBD1. From germline, CDR1 is SGHRS and CDR2 YFSETQ. The CDR3 covers 17 residues. V gave up 1 base and J gave up 0 bases; unmatched junction bases: 7. CDR3 region: CASSLPSGTASYNEQFF. The DNA read from the CDR3 is TGCGCCAGCAGCTTGCCCTCCGGGACAGCCTCCTACAATGAG.

For this clone: At one of its ends the junction is not consistent with the germline gene, which may arise from a read error. The CDR3 is cut off 3 residues early in the read; its end comes from the germline J gene. Distinct nucleotide sequences in the sample also encode this CDR3. V is TRBV7-9 and J is TRBJ2-7, with TRBD1 matching 7 bases. CDR1 and CDR2 from the germline V gene are SEHNR and FQNEAQ (reference sequence). This CDR3 comprises 14 residues. The CDR3 DNA, read in part, is TGCGCCAGCAGCCCAAGGGACAGAGACTACGAG. This sequence encodes CASSPRDRDYE. The full CDR3 protein is CASSPRDRDYEQYF.

This clone occurred many times. The CDR3 goes on 3 residues after the read ends, and that part is filled in from the germline J gene. The gene calls are TRBV7-2 and TRBJ2-7; D ambiguous. This CDR3 is built from 11 residues. Trimming pared 4 bases from V and 2 bases from J, leaving 3 bases between. CDR1 is SGHTA and CDR2 is FQGNSA in the germline V gene. The covered CDR3 bases are TGTGCCAGCAGCTCTACCTACGAG. It codes for CASSSTYE. The full CDR3 reads CASSSTYEQYF.

Many counts were recorded for this clone. The missing CDR3 end, 3 residues past where the read stops, is filled in from the germline J gene. The V call is TRBV20-1, the J call TRBJ2-3; D might be TRBD2 (5 bases). The CDR3 spans 14 residues. V was trimmed by 2 bases and J by 0 bases, leaving 9 bases between them. CDR1 is DFQATT, CDR2 SNEGSKA, per germline (reference sequence). CDR3 sequence reads: CSARPLASTDTQYF. The sequenced part of the CDR3 DNA is TGCAGTGCTAGACCTCTAGCTAGCACAGATACG.

In its sample, this clone was seen many times. The CDR3 goes on 3 residues after the read ends, and that part is filled in from the germline J gene. The rearrangement joins TRBV20-1 to TRBJ2-5; 12 bases match TRBD2. The CDR3 loop spans 18 amino acids. J gave up 1 base and V 6 bases, and 15 bases lay outside the gene matches. Germline values: CDR1 DFQATT, CDR2 SNEGSKA (reference sequence). The CDR3 sequence: CSAPVLAGGISFQETQYF. Partial CDR3 DNA: TGCAGTGCCCCCGTACTAGCGGGAGGAATCAGTTTCCAAGAGACC.

This clone occurred many times. Sequencing ends 3 residues short of the CDR3 end; the germline J gene provides the rest. V and J are TRBV19 and TRBJ1-1; D is uncertain. The germline CDR1 and CDR2 sequences are LNHDA and SQIVND (reference sequence). This CDR3 is 13 amino acids long. V was clipped by 5 bases and J by 1 base, with 8 bases between them. The CDR3 loop reads CASSSRWNTEAFF. The DNA read from the CDR3 is TGTGCCAGTAGTTCCCGGTGGAACACTGAA.

This clone occurred many times. From the germline J gene comes the end of the CDR3, since the read stops 3 residues before it. This rearrangement joins TRBV14 to TRBJ2-3, with D possibly TRBD2 on 5 matching bases. Germline V lookup: CDR1 SGHDN, CDR2 FVKESK. The CDR3 is 13 amino acids. The ends were cut back, 1 base at V and 8 bases at J, with 10 bases in the middle. The sequenced part of the CDR3 DNA is TGTGCCAGCAGCCAAGGTGCGAGGGTTACG. Protein: CASSQGARVT. The complete CDR3 protein is CASSQGARVTQYF.

This clone was observed many times. Read coverage stops 3 residues before the CDR3 terminus; the germline J gene supplies the remainder. The chain couples TRBV29-1 to TRBJ1-1, with D perhaps matching TRBD1 (6 bases). This CDR3 spans 12 amino acids. V gave up 2 bases and J gave up 4 bases, with 8 bases separating them. The germline gives CDR1 SQVTM, CDR2 ANQGSEA. The CDR3 spells CSVEYRVTEAFF. The CDR3 DNA, read in part, is TGCAGCGTTGAATACAGGGTCACTGAA.

This clone was seen many times. The DNA ends 3 residues before the CDR3 does, and the rest of the CDR3 is filled in from the germline J gene. The V gene is TRBV7-9, the J gene TRBJ1-1; D is unclear. Germline loops: CDR1 SEHNR, CDR2 FQNEAQ (reference sequence). CDR3 length: 11 amino acids. The CDR3 loop reads CASSPEQEAFF. The sequenced CDR3 bases are TGTGCCAGCAGCCCAGAACAAGAA.

This clone turned up a few times. The read ends 3 residues early relative to the CDR3; the germline J gene fills the gap. The genes are TRBV7-6 and TRBJ2-2; 9 bases match TRBD1. The CDR3 has 15 residues. CDR1 SGHVS and CDR2 FNYEAQ come from the germline V gene. V lost 6 bases and J lost 6; bases outside the gene matches: 8. CDR3 DNA, as far as it was read: TGTGCCAGCAGTGGGACAGGGACTTCACCCGGGGAG. It specifies CASSGTGTSPGE. The CDR3 in its entirety is CASSGTGTSPGELFF. The whole variable domain, filled in from reference TRBV7-6 and TRBJ2-2, reads GAGVSQSPRYKVTKRGQDVALRCDPISGHVSLYWYRQALGQGPEFLTYFNYEAQQDKSGLPNDRFSAERPEGSISTLTIQRTEQRDSAMYRCASSGTGTSPGELFFGEGSRLTVL.

This clone has ten or more counts. The CDR3 end is not reached by the read, which stops 3 residues before it; the germline J gene fills it in. This sequence joins TRBV18 and TRBJ2-1, with TRBD2 as a possible D gene (6 bases). V lost 3 bases and J 1 base, leaving 16 bases between the germline ends. CDR3 length equals 17 residues. The germline CDR1 and CDR2 sequences are KGHSH and LQKENI. The sequenced part of the CDR3 DNA is TGTGCCAGCTCACCCCCGGCCTCGGGGGTGTCCTACAATGAG. It is translated as CASSPPASGVSYNE. The CDR3 as a whole reads CASSPPASGVSYNEQFF.

In this sample, this clone turned up many times. The CDR3 is cut off 3 residues early in the read; its end comes from the germline J gene. This chain connects TRBV12-3 or TRBV12-4 to TRBJ1-1; D not resolved. The V end was cut by 3 bases, the J end by 4 bases, with 6 bases between. CDR3 length equals 12 residues. The DNA read from the CDR3 is TGTGCCAGCAGTTTGGCCCTCACTGAA. Amino acid sequence: CASSLALTE. The whole CDR3 sequence is CASSLALTEAFF.

This clone was picked up many times. Coverage ceases 3 residues before the CDR3 finishes, and the germline J gene fills in the end. The chain recombines TRBV12-3 or TRBV12-4 with TRBJ2-7; 13 nucleotides agree with TRBD2. The CDR3 consists of 18 residues. Trimming removed 5 bases from V and 1 base from J; junction bases left unmatched: 11. The DNA read from the CDR3 is TGTGCCAGCAGTCCAATCGGACTAGCGGGAGTTGGGTCCTACGAG. It yields the protein CASSPIGLAGVGSYE. Given in full, the CDR3 is CASSPIGLAGVGSYEQYF.

This clone has ten or more counts. Read coverage stops 3 residues before the CDR3 terminus; the germline J gene supplies the remainder. This chain links TRBV19 with TRBJ2-5; no firm D call. Trimming removed 3 bases from V and 5 bases from J, with 7 bases in between. CDR1 is LNHDA, CDR2 SQIVND, per germline (reference sequence). The CDR3 consists of 12 residues. The CDR3 protein is CASSIARETQYF. The CDR3 DNA, read in part, is TGTGCCAGTAGTATTGCGCGTGAGACC. The entire variable domain, with the rest obtained from reference TRBV19 and TRBJ2-5, is as follows: DGGITQSPKYLFRKEGQNVTLSCEQNLNHDAMYWYRQDPGQGLRLIYYSQIVNDFQKGDIAEGYSVSREKKESFPLTVTSAQKNPTAFYLCASSIARETQYFGPGTRLLVL.

This clone was detected only a few times. The read gets to within 3 residues of the CDR3 end, and the germline J gene fills in the rest. The rearrangement uses TRBV7-9 and TRBJ1-1; D possibly corresponds to TRBD1 (5 bases). Trimming shortened V by 1 base and J by 3 bases, and 12 bases separated the two germline ends. Per germline, CDR1 SEHNR and CDR2 FQNEAQ (reference sequence). CDR3 size: 15 residues. The CDR3 region is CASSLGPGGYTEAFF. The DNA read from the CDR3 is TGTGCCAGCAGCTTAGGGCCCGGGGGGTACACTGAA.

This clone was observed many times. The CDR3 is cut off 3 residues early in the read; its end comes from the germline J gene. The V and J genes are TRBV6-2 or TRBV6-3 and TRBJ2-7; 11 bases line up with TRBD2. The CDR3 extends over 15 amino acids. V gave up 6 bases and J gave up 4 bases; unmatched junction bases: 8. From germline, CDR1 is MNHEY and CDR2 SVGEGT. Partial CDR3 DNA: TGTGCCAGCAGCCCCGTGGCTAGCGGGAGGTACGAG. It yields the protein CASSPVASGRYE. The CDR3, in full, reads CASSPVASGRYEQYF.

Many counts were recorded for this clone. The read ends 3 residues shy of where the CDR3 ends; the end is completed using the germline J gene. The chain couples TRBV13 to TRBJ1-1; TRBD1 aligns across 7 bases. This CDR3 has 20 residues. V shed 4 bases, J shed 1 base, and the junction held 21 bases outside the gene matches. Germline CDR1 and CDR2: PRHDT and FYEKMQ (reference sequence). The CDR3 spells CASSYLRYPGQRRGNTEAFF. The CDR3 DNA, read in part, is TGTGCCAGCAGCTACCTAAGGTACCCGGGACAGAGAAGGGGGAACACTGAA.

This clone was observed many times. The read is 3 residues too short to cover the CDR3 end, so that end is filled in from the germline J gene. This sequence joins TRBV20-1 and TRBJ1-5, with D tentatively TRBD1 (6 bases). CDR1 is DFQATT and CDR2 is SNEGSKA in the germline V gene (reference sequence). The CDR3 totals 15 residues. CDR3 bases read: TGCAGTGCTCCCCGGACAGCCCTCAACCGGCGACCC. It yields the protein CSAPRTALNRRP. The CDR3 in its entirety is CSAPRTALNRRPQHF.

In its sample, this clone was seen many times. From the germline J gene comes the end of the CDR3, since the read stops 3 residues before it. The chain recombines TRBV19 with TRBJ1-4; 7 nucleotides align to TRBD1. Germline V lookup: CDR1 LNHDA, CDR2 SQIVND (reference sequence). V dropped 5 bases and J dropped 5; count of bases not matched to a gene: 2. The CDR3 is made up of 13 amino acids. The covered CDR3 bases are TGTGCCAGTAGTGTGGGACAGAATGAAAAA. Residues: CASSVGQNEK. The full CDR3 reads CASSVGQNEKLFF. Filled out from reference TRBV19 and TRBJ1-4, the complete variable domain reads DGGITQSPKYLFRKEGQNVTLSCEQNLNHDAMYWYRQDPGQGLRLIYYSQIVNDFQKGDIAEGYSVSREKKESFPLTVTSAQKNPTAFYLCASSVGQNEKLFFGSGTQLSVL.

The table lists this clone with many counts. Read coverage stops 3 residues before the CDR3 terminus; the germline J gene supplies the remainder. The chain carries TRBV29-1 and TRBJ2-1; D remains ambiguous. This CDR3 has 14 residues. Trimming left V 6 bases short and J 0 bases short, with 12 bases between. Germline V gene lookup returns CDR1 SQVTM and CDR2 ANQGSEA. The DNA read from the CDR3 is TGCAGCGTCAATCAATTCAGCTCCTACAATGAG. This encodes CSVNQFSSYNE. The whole CDR3 sequence reads CSVNQFSSYNEQFF.

In this sample, this clone turned up many times. The covered CDR3 bases are TGTGCCAGTAGTCCCGGTTTGGTCAGGTACGAG. It is translated as CASSPGLVRYE. The whole CDR3 reads CASSPGLVRYEQYF. V is TRBV19 and J is TRBJ2-7; D gene ambiguous. The read terminates 3 residues before the CDR3 end, so the remaining end is supplied by the germline J gene. Germline values: CDR1 LNHDA, CDR2 SQIVND (reference sequence). The ends were cut back, 5 bases at V and 4 bases at J, with 15 bases in the middle. The CDR3 is 14 residues long.

The sample holds many counts of this clone. The CDR3 is cut off 3 residues early in the read; its end comes from the germline J gene. The V and J genes are TRBV19 and TRBJ2-1, with a tentative D call TRBD2 (6 bases). The CDR3 sequence is 14 residues long. V was pared by 6 bases and J by 3 bases, with 12 bases between. Germline V gene lookup returns CDR1 LNHDA and CDR2 SQIVND (reference sequence). CDR3 DNA, as far as it was read: TGTGCCAGTAGCATTAGCGGAGTCTACAATGAG. Amino acids: CASSISGVYNE. The full CDR3 protein is CASSISGVYNEQFF.

This clone was detected many times. The read ends 3 residues shy of where the CDR3 ends; the end is completed using the germline J gene. The chain combines TRBV27 with TRBJ1-1, with D possibly matching TRBD1 (5 bases). The CDR3 length is 12 residues. CDR1 and CDR2 from the germline V gene are MNHEY and SMNVEV (reference sequence). The V gene lost 8 bases and the J gene lost 3 bases, with 10 bases spanning the gap. CDR3 protein: CASFQGDTEAFF. The sequenced part of the CDR3 DNA is TGTGCCAGCTTCCAGGGAGACACTGAA.

This clone appeared many times. Read coverage stops 3 residues before the CDR3 terminus; the germline J gene supplies the remainder. The chain joins TRBV7-2 to TRBJ2-5, with D possibly matching TRBD1 (7 bases). This CDR3 contains 14 residues. Trimming removed 4 bases from V and 5 bases from J, with 14 bases in between. Germline values: CDR1 SGHTA, CDR2 FQGNSA. The CDR3 DNA, read in part, is TGTGCCAGCAGCTCGGCAGGGGGGTCTGAGACC. Protein product: CASSSAGGSET. The entire CDR3 protein reads CASSSAGGSETQYF.

Concerning this clone: With the read ending 3 residues before the CDR3 end, the germline J gene is used to fill in that end. The chain joins TRBV10-2 to TRBJ2-3, with TRBD2 matching 15 bases. With V trimmed by 7 bases and J by 4 bases, 18 bases remained unmatched. Germline V lookup: CDR1 WSHSY, CDR2 SAAADI. CDR3 length equals 20 residues. CDR3 amino acids: CASNLNGLAGGRFFADTQYF. The part of the CDR3 DNA that was read is TGCGCCAGCAACCTTAACGGACTAGCGGGAGGGCGATTCTTCGCAGATACG.

This clone was recorded many times. The observed sequence ends 3 residues before the CDR3 terminus, with the missing tail filled in from the germline J gene. The gene calls are TRBV19 and TRBJ1-5, with 8 bases lining up with TRBD1. The germline CDR1 and CDR2 sequences are LNHDA and SQIVND (reference sequence). The CDR3 length is 18 residues. V dropped 5 bases and J dropped 0; count of bases not matched to a gene: 12. CDR3 in amino acids: CASSFGPGTGNSNQPQHF. The CDR3 DNA, read in part, is TGTGCCAGTAGTTTCGGGCCTGGGACAGGAAATAGCAATCAGCCC. Full variable domain (rest looked up from reference TRBV19 and TRBJ1-5): DGGITQSPKYLFRKEGQNVTLSCEQNLNHDAMYWYRQDPGQGLRLIYYSQIVNDFQKGDIAEGYSVSREKKESFPLTVTSAQKNPTAFYLCASSFGPGTGNSNQPQHFGDGTRLSIL.

This clone has at least ten counts. The CDR3 end is not reached by the read, which stops 3 residues before it; the germline J gene fills it in. The chain employs TRBV5-1 and TRBJ2-4; D might be TRBD2 (6 bases). CDR1 is SGHRS, CDR2 YFSETQ, per germline. V dropped 4 bases and J dropped 7 bases, with 15 bases sitting between them. This CDR3 spans 14 amino acids. The sequenced CDR3 bases are TGCGCCAGCAGCGCGGGACTGTCCGGGAACATT. Translation gives CASSAGLSGNI. In full, the CDR3 is CASSAGLSGNIQYF.